The rows below give T cell receptor beta chains drawn from one sample of a study of cytomegalovirus exposure and HLA in healthy donors. Assay used: immunoSEQ multiplex PCR; TCRdb lists only in-frame clones, some missing. The profile covers roughly 200,000 clones, with roughly 70% appearing a single time and 2.5% to 3.5% taken by the ten largest. Sequenced sample: PBMCs. The receptor set was obtained from a male donor in good health and CMV-seronegative. CDR3s include the opening cysteine and the closing phenylalanine or tryptophan. A D gene is named only where the DNA matches it firmly. The size entry is marked missing in some rows and otherwise reads once, few, many or a size class.

size	D	J	length	V	DNA	CDR3
.	TRBD1	TRBJ2-7	14	TRBV27	TGTGCCAGCAGTTGGACAGGGATAACCTACGAGCAGTACTTC	CASSWTGITYEQYF
.	.	TRBJ2-7	14	TRBV6-5	TGTGCCAGCAGTTACTCCGTCAGTTCCTACGAGCAGTACTTC	CASSYSVSSYEQYF
.	TRBD1	TRBJ2-1	14	TRBV6-4	TGTGCCAGCAGAATAGGACAGGGAGCCAATGAGCAGTTCTTC	CASRIGQGANEQFF
.	.	TRBJ2-1	11	TRBV27	TGTGCCAGCTCGTGGGGAGGTGAGCAGTTCTTC	CASSWGGEQFF
.	.	TRBJ1-5	14	TRBV30	TGTGCCTGGAGTTCTTGGGCAGTAAATCAGCCCCAGCATTTT	CAWSSWAVNQPQHF
.	TRBD1	TRBJ2-7	15	TRBV7-9	TGTGCCAGCAGCAAGGGGGACAGGGTCCGCGACGAGCAGTACTTC	CASSKGDRVRDEQYF
once	.	TRBJ2-7	11	TRBV20-1	TGCAGTGTTGTGAGGGCGTACGAGCAGTACTTC	CSVVRAYEQYF
few	.	TRBJ1-4	13	TRBV29-1	TGCAGCGTCATACGGGGAGCTAATGAAAAACTGTTTTTT	CSVIRGANEKLFF
.	.	TRBJ2-1	17	TRBV13	TGTGCCAGCAGCTTCTCTGGACAGCGGGACCCTTTGAATGAGCAGTTCTTC	CASSFSGQRDPLNEQFF
once	.	TRBJ2-7	14	TRBV7-2	TGTGCCAGCAGCTTAGCCCCGCCAGGGGTGGAGCAGTACTTC	CASSLAPPGVEQYF
.	TRBD1	TRBJ2-1	15	TRBV25-1	TGTGCCAGCAGTGAATTGGGACAGGGTCTCGATGAGCAGTTCTTC	CASSELGQGLDEQFF
.	.	TRBJ2-2	13	TRBV2	TGTGCCAGACAGGGAGCGAACACCGGGGAGCTGTTTTTT	CARQGANTGELFF
.	TRBD2	TRBJ2-7	19	TRBV28	TGTGCCAGCAGTTTATACTTAAAAATTAGCGGGAGTATATCCTACGAGCAGTACTTC	CASSLYLKISGSISYEQYF
.	.	TRBJ1-1	11	TRBV10-2	TGCGCCAGCAGCACCACAGGGCGAGCTTTCTTT	CASSTTGRAFF
.	.	TRBJ1-1	14	TRBV28	TGTGCCAGCACCCTGACAGACATGAACACTGAAGCTTTCTTT	CASTLTDMNTEAFF
once	.	TRBJ2-1	13	TRBV18	TGTGCCAGCTCACCACGTAGAAACAATGAGCAGTTCTTC	CASSPRRNNEQFF
.	.	TRBJ2-6	16	TRBV28	TGTGCCAGCAGTTTTGGACAGATCTCTGGGGCCAACGTCCTGACTTTC	CASSFGQISGANVLTF
.	.	TRBJ2-5	13	TRBV4-1	TGCGCCAGCAGCCAATCCAGCGGAAAGACCCAGTACTTC	CASSQSSGKTQYF
.	TRBD2	TRBJ2-1	15	TRBV4-1	TGCGCCAGCAGCCTTTTTGGGACTAGCGGGAATGAGCAGTTCTTC	CASSLFGTSGNEQFF
.	.	TRBJ2-1	12	TRBV27	TGTGCCAGCAGTTTATACGGGGTTGAGCAGTTCTTC	CASSLYGVEQFF
.	.	TRBJ1-1	13	TRBV10-3	TGTGCCATCAGTGATGGCTGGGAGGGTGAAGCTTTCTTT	CAISDGWEGEAFF
.	TRBD2	TRBJ2-5	17	TRBV5-8	TGTGCCAGCAGCTCCCTCGGGACTAGCGGGGGGCAAGAGACCCAGTACTTC	CASSSLGTSGGQETQYF
.	.	TRBJ1-2	12	TRBV7-9	TGTGCCAGCAGCTTAGGACCGGGTGGCTACACCTTC	CASSLGPGGYTF
.	.	TRBJ2-2	13	TRBV4-3	TGCGCCAGCAGCCAAGATGTCGCCGGGGAGCTGTTTTTT	CASSQDVAGELFF
few	.	TRBJ1-1	15	TRBV7-3	TGTGCCAGCAGCTTATCTGGCAGGGGGAACACTGAAGCTTTCTTT	CASSLSGRGNTEAFF
once	.	TRBJ2-1	13	TRBV25-1	TGTGCCAGCAGGGGGTCAGGGTTAAGGGAGCAGTTCTTC	CASRGSGLREQFF
.	.	TRBJ2-7	14	TRBV7-9	TGTGCCAGCAGCCCCTCTGGCCCAAGCTACGAGCAGTACTTC	CASSPSGPSYEQYF
.	TRBD2	TRBJ2-1	15	TRBV5-1	TGCGCCAGCAGCTTGATAGGCGGGGGAGGCTATGAGCAGTTCTTC	CASSLIGGGGYEQFF
.	TRBD2	TRBJ2-1	15	TRBV2	TGTGCCAGCATTTCGCGGGGGGGCTCCTACAATGAGCAGTTCTTC	CASISRGGSYNEQFF
.	.	TRBJ1-5	13	TRBV30	TGTGCCTGGAGTGGAGCTATCAATCAGCCCCAGCATTTT	CAWSGAINQPQHF
.	.	TRBJ2-5	13	TRBV5-4	TGTGCCAGCAGCTTCCAGGTATCAGAGACCCAGTACTTC	CASSFQVSETQYF
.	.	TRBJ1-1	15	TRBV6-6	TGTGCCAGCAGTTACTCGAGTTCAGGGAACACTGAAGCTTTCTTT	CASSYSSSGNTEAFF
.	.	TRBJ1-2	16	TRBV18	TGTGCCAGCTCCCCTCCCGGGACTCAGAATTATGTGGGCTACACCTTC	CASSPPGTQNYVGYTF
few	.	TRBJ1-1	11	TRBV28	TGTGCCAGCAGTTACAGCCAGAGAGCTTTCTTT	CASSYSQRAFF
.	.	TRBJ1-2	15	TRBV4-1	TGCGCCAGCAGCCAAACGGTCGCCCCTAACTATGGCTACACCTTC	CASSQTVAPNYGYTF
few	TRBD1	TRBJ2-1	15	TRBV5-1	TGCGCCAGCAGCTTGGAGACAGGGGGCTACAATGAGCAGTTCTTC	CASSLETGGYNEQFF
.	.	TRBJ2-3	11	TRBV6-1	TGTGCCAGCAGTGATATCGATACGCAGTATTTT	CASSDIDTQYF
.	TRBD1	TRBJ1-4	15	TRBV19	TGTGCCAGTAGTATCAGGGGGACAACGCAAGAAAAACTGTTTTTT	CASSIRGTTQEKLFF
.	.	TRBJ1-2	14	TRBV6-5	TGTGCCAGCAGTTACTCAGGAGTGAACTATGGCTACACCTTC	CASSYSGVNYGYTF
.	.	TRBJ1-5	15	TRBV6-5	TGTGCCAGCAGTTACAACACCCCGGGGGGTCAGCCCCAGCATTTT	CASSYNTPGGQPQHF
.	.	TRBJ1-2	15	TRBV25-1	TGTGCCAGCAGTGAGCGAACAGGCGATGGCTACGGCTACACCTTC	CASSERTGDGYGYTF
.	.	TRBJ2-3	15	TRBV10-3	TGTGCCATCAGTGAGTCGAAGGGGCGCACAGATACGCAGTATTTT	CAISESKGRTDTQYF
.	TRBD2	TRBJ2-7	16	TRBV7-2	TGTGCCAGCAGCTTAACCCAACTAGCGGGATCTAGCGAGCAGTACTTC	CASSLTQLAGSSEQYF
.	.	TRBJ2-7	12	TRBV6-1	TGTGCCAGCGCTAAGGGGTCCGGCGAGCAGTACTTC	CASAKGSGEQYF
.	TRBD1	TRBJ1-2	15	TRBV9	TGTGCCAGCAGCGGATGGGGACAGGGGGGAGGTGGCTACACCTTC	CASSGWGQGGGGYTF
.	TRBD1	TRBJ2-2	14	TRBV6-5	TGTGCCAGCAGAACCGGGACAGGGACCGGGGAGCTGTTTTTT	CASRTGTGTGELFF
.	.	TRBJ1-5	11	TRBV19	TGTGCCACAGGTTACAATCAGCCCCAGCATTTT	CATGYNQPQHF
few	.	TRBJ2-6	15	TRBV6-5	TGTGCCAGCAGTTACAGCCCCTCTGGGGCCAACGTCCTGACTTTC	CASSYSPSGANVLTF
.	.	TRBJ2-7	12	TRBV5-4	TGTGCCAGCAGCTTGGGGGGGGACGAGCAGTACTTC	CASSLGGDEQYF
.	TRBD1	TRBJ2-1	14	TRBV30	TGTGCCTGGGAACAGGGGGCTAGCTACAATGAGCAGTTCTTC	CAWEQGASYNEQFF
few	TRBD1	TRBJ1-3	13	TRBV30	TGTGCCTGGTCGACAGGGTTTAGAAACACCATATATTTT	CAWSTGFRNTIYF
.	.	TRBJ1-4	16	TRBV7-9	TGTGCCAGCAGCTTAAATACGGGAGCAACTAATGAAAAACTGTTTTTT	CASSLNTGATNEKLFF
.	TRBD1	TRBJ1-1	15	TRBV19	TGTGCCTCGACAGGGGGCCCCTTTCACTACACTGAAGCTTTCTTT	CASTGGPFHYTEAFF
once	.	TRBJ1-2	12	TRBV28	TGTGCCAGCAGTTTGTCTCGGTACGGCTACACCTTC	CASSLSRYGYTF
.	.	TRBJ2-3	11	TRBV20-1	TGCAGTGCTAGAGATAGGGAGGCGCAGTATTTT	CSARDREAQYF
.	.	TRBJ2-7	14	TRBV4-1	TGCGCCAGCAGCCAAGATACGGGATTTGTCGAGCAGTACTTC	CASSQDTGFVEQYF
.	TRBD1	TRBJ2-1	15	TRBV5-1	TGCGCCAGCAGCCCTTCGCCGGGACAGGACAATGAGCAGTTCTTC	CASSPSPGQDNEQFF
.	TRBD1	TRBJ1-2	17	TRBV4-1	TGCGCCAGCAGCCCGGGACAGGGGGCGAGAAAAATCTATGGCTACACCTTC	CASSPGQGARKIYGYTF